The subject of this entry is one T cell receptor (beta chain). The data originate from a study of blood T cell repertoires in COVID-19. In the study overall: Donors in the United States, Italy and Spain gave samples during acute or convalescent COVID-19. From T cells, B-cell-depleted T cells, or PBMCs came the material, which was cDNA or gDNA.

Followed over time, Seattle patients had been enrolled while infection was active. The germline V gene has CDR1 SGDLS and CDR2 YYNGEE. The CDR3 spans 16 residues. V dropped 0 bases and J dropped 1 base, with 11 bases sitting between them. Authors' methods: Amplifying reference gene primers gave estimates of nucleated cell counts. The method was immunoSEQ multiplex PCR; TCRdb's version includes in-frame clones alone and lacks a portion of them. Clone size and the V and J calls come from that table; the DNA yielded D and trimming. The sample lists approximately 500,000 clones, 75% to 90% occurring once.

This clonotype was sampled from a man between 18 and 29 years old with COVID-19, enrolled during active disease. Material: peripheral blood. The chain joins TRBV9 to TRBJ1-3, with D possibly matching TRBD1 (5 bases). This CDR3 is CASSVGPGRSGNTIYF. The CDR3 DNA is TGTGCCAGCAGCGTAGGGCCAGGGAGGTCTGGAAACACCATATATTTT.